The T cell receptor beta chain under discussion was sequenced for a study of T cells after yellow fever vaccination. Study results and limitations: By day 5 rather than day 15, the secondary response had peaked, though it was weaker. Of the clonotypes, a small share occurred in both CD4 and CD8 compartments. Reappearing after the booster were most of the clones from primary vaccination (96% CD4, 88% CD8).

This clonotype appeared a few times. The antigen is not known. The CDR3 is 16 amino acids. The germline CDR1 and CDR2 sequences are MDHEN and SYDVKM. V was cut by 3 bases and J by 2 bases, with 14 bases left in between. TCRdb recomputed calls from the 5' RACE reads with MiXCR, one row per CDR3 protein. The sample yields roughly 500,000 distinct CDR3 sequences, 15% to 20% seen once. The sequence was obtained from a man aged 30-40 years who received the YFV17D yellow fever vaccine. The sequences come from PBMCs, collected 15 days after the yellow fever booster vaccination. The rearrangement links TRBV28 to TRBJ2-1, with unresolved D. The CDR3 region has the DNA TGTGCCAGCAGTTTCACCGCTCTATCGACCTACAATGAGCAGTTCTTC. It specifies CASSFTALSTYNEQFF.